These 20 T cell receptor beta chains were sequenced from one sample in a study of shared clonotypes between healthy human individuals. It was CD45RO-negative cells, positively selected for CCR7, that made up naive CD8 cells, with terminally differentiated effector memory CD45RA+ cells excluded. Clones were sequenced by immunoSEQ multiplex PCR, and TCRdb holds only the in-frame ones, with some missing. The sample lists around 600,000 clones, 98% occurring once. The sample consisted of naive CD8+ T cells sorted from blood. Source of these receptors: a man younger than 45 in good health.

About this clone: Other DNA sequences of this sample code for an identical CDR3. The chain combines TRBV28 with TRBJ2-1; D uncertain. Trimming removed 6 bases from V and 1 base from J, with 4 bases in between. CDR3 length: 12 residues. Germline CDR1 is MDHEN and CDR2 is SYDVKM. The CDR3 DNA follows: TGTGCCAGCAGGGGGTCCTACAATGAGCAGTTCTTC. It encodes CASRGSYNEQFF.

The CDR3, as DNA: TGTGCCAGCAAACAGGGGGCGCTTGGCTACACCTTC. Its protein is CASKQGALGYTF. The chain is built from TRBV9 and TRBJ1-2; 9 nucleotides line up with TRBD1. The V gene's germline CDR1 is SGDLS and CDR2 YYNGEE. The CDR3 runs 12 residues. V gave up 6 bases and J gave up 7 bases; unmatched junction bases: 4.

The V call is TRBV6-4, the J call TRBJ2-1; D call uncertain. There are 13 residues in the CDR3. Trimming left V 4 bases short and J 0 bases short, with 4 bases between. Germline V gives CDR1 MRHNA, CDR2 SNTAGT. CDR3 loop: CASSAGSYNEQFF. CDR3 in DNA: TGTGCCAGCAGTGCGGGCTCCTACAATGAGCAGTTCTTC.

The V call is TRBV27, the J call TRBJ1-1; D is ambiguous. Germline-derived CDR1 and CDR2 are MNHEY and SMNVEV (reference sequence). V gave up 0 bases and J gave up 1 base, with 12 bases separating them. The CDR3 loop spans 16 amino acids. The CDR3 region is CASSLSSGETNTEAFF. DNA of the CDR3: TGTGCCAGCAGTTTATCGAGTGGGGAGACGAACACTGAAGCTTTCTTT.

The chain combines TRBV11-2 with TRBJ2-7; D unresolved. V lost 2 bases and J lost 3, with 14 bases in between. The germline V gene encodes CDR1 SGHAT and CDR2 FQNNGV. The CDR3 extends over 15 amino acids. CDR3 region: CASSLSFRASYEQYF. Here the CDR3 DNA reads TGTGCCAGCAGCTTATCGTTTCGGGCGAGCTACGAGCAGTACTTC.

The chain links TRBV29-1 to TRBJ2-5; the match to TRBD1 covers 7 bases. Germline CDR1 reads SQVTM; CDR2 reads ANQGSEA. V lost 7 bases, J lost 5 bases, and 10 bases stayed unmatched. The CDR3 is made up of 13 amino acids. The DNA of the CDR3 is TGCAGCGGTCAGACAGGGACGTCGGAGACCCAGTACTTC. It translates to CSGQTGTSETQYF.

The chain employs TRBV11-1 and TRBJ1-1; a weak D match, TRBD1 (5 bases). Between the trimmed V and J ends, which lost 6 bases and 3 bases, there was a span of 11 bases. The CDR3 consists of 13 residues. The germline V gene has CDR1 SGHAT and CDR2 FQDESV (reference sequence). CDR3 nucleotides: TGTGCCAGCAGTCCGGGGCCGGACACTGAAGCTTTCTTT. This sequence encodes CASSPGPDTEAFF.

As concerns this clone: This sample also contains other DNA sequences that code for the same CDR3. CDR3 sequence (DNA): TGTGCCAGCAGCGCCAGCTACGAGCAGTACTTC. Translated, it gives CASSASYEQYF. V and J are TRBV7-9 and TRBJ2-7, with D unclear. The CDR3 length is 11 residues. V lost 5 bases and J 3 bases, leaving 5 bases between the germline ends. The germline gives CDR1 SEHNR, CDR2 FQNEAQ (reference sequence).

CDR3 coding DNA: TGCAGCGTTGAGCAGGCGGGTGAGCAGTTCTTC. It yields the protein CSVEQAGEQFF. J is TRBJ2-1 and V is TRBV29-1, with a weak D call TRBD2 (5 bases). CDR1 is SQVTM and CDR2 is ANQGSEA in the germline V gene. Trimming stripped 3 bases from V and 9 bases from J, with 9 bases between. This CDR3 has 11 amino acids.

The V gene is TRBV27, the J gene TRBJ2-1; the D is unclear. The CDR3 runs to 17 residues. In germline, CDR1 is MNHEY, CDR2 SMNVEV (reference sequence). The V and J ends lost 0 bases and 3 bases respectively, with 15 bases between them. CDR3 bases: TGTGCCAGCAGTTTATCGGAGATAGCTCTGGGCTACAATGAGCAGTTCTTC. It encodes CASSLSEIALGYNEQFF.

The chain combines TRBV5-1 with TRBJ2-1, with D possibly being TRBD2 (6 bases). Deletions cut 0 bases from V and 8 bases from J, with 15 bases between. The length of the CDR3 is 15 residues. Germline V gene lookup returns CDR1 SGHRS and CDR2 YFSETQ. In DNA, the CDR3 is TGCGCCAGCAGCTTGGACGGGGGAAGGTTGGATGAGCAGTTCTTC. Protein sequence: CASSLDGGRLDEQFF.

V is TRBV7-8 and J is TRBJ2-7; 11 positions match TRBD2. The germline V gene encodes CDR1 SGHVS and CDR2 FQNEAQ. V shed 1 base, J shed 1 base, and the junction held 12 bases outside the gene matches. CDR3 size: 19 residues. The CDR3 protein is CASSLGVSGRDHWSYEQYF. CDR3 DNA: TGTGCCAGCAGCTTAGGGGTTAGCGGGAGGGATCATTGGTCCTACGAGCAGTACTTC. Supplemented by reference TRBV7-8 and TRBJ2-7, the full variable domain reads GAGVSQSPRYKVAKRGQDVALRCDPISGHVSLFWYQQALGQGPEFLTYFQNEAQLDKSGLPSDRFFAERPEGSVSTLKIQRTQQEDSAVYLCASSLGVSGRDHWSYEQYFGPGTRLTVT.

With respect to this clone: The same CDR3 also results from other DNA sequences found in this sample. V and J are TRBV6-5 and TRBJ2-7, with TRBD1 matching over 7 bases. CDR3 size: 13 residues. CDR1 MNHEY and CDR2 SVGAGI come from the germline V gene. The junction had 3 bases not matched to a gene; V was cut back by 4 bases and J by 3 bases. The CDR3 spells CASSSRDSYEQYF. The CDR3 nucleotides read TGTGCCAGCAGTTCCCGGGACAGCTACGAGCAGTACTTC.

The rearrangement links TRBV6-1 to TRBJ2-3, with 8 bases that match TRBD2. The junction had 16 bases not matched to a gene; V was cut back by 3 bases and J by 2 bases. In germline, CDR1 is MNHNS, CDR2 SASEGT. CDR3 length: 19 amino acids. The CDR3 loop is CASSEALQRAGGTTDTQYF. The CDR3 nucleotides are TGTGCCAGCAGTGAGGCGCTCCAACGGGCGGGAGGAACCACAGATACGCAGTATTTT.

This clone was found once. The V gene is TRBV18, the J gene TRBJ2-7; 9 bases match TRBD2. This CDR3 has 16 residues. Germline V gene sequence: CDR1 KGHSH, CDR2 LQKENI. V lost 3 bases, J lost 3 bases, and 9 bases stayed unmatched. Here the CDR3 DNA reads TGTGCCAGCTCACCGAGCGCCCTAGCGGGATACTACGAGCAGTACTTC. This sequence encodes CASSPSALAGYYEQYF.

V and J are TRBV15 and TRBJ1-1, with D maybe TRBD1 (6 bases). Germline values: CDR1 LNHNV, CDR2 YYDKDF (reference sequence). V gave up 6 bases and J gave up 0 bases, with 11 bases separating them. This CDR3 has 14 residues. CDR3 amino acids: CATSTGPMNTEAFF. CDR3 sequence (DNA): TGTGCCACCAGTACAGGGCCCATGAACACTGAAGCTTTCTTT.

The chain has TRBV27 and TRBJ1-1, with 11 bases aligning to TRBD1. The germline V gene has CDR1 MNHEY and CDR2 SMNVEV (reference sequence). J gave up 3 bases and V 8 bases, and 8 bases lay outside the gene matches. The CDR3 runs 15 residues. The CDR3 spells CASRSGQGAYTEAFF. In DNA, the CDR3 is TGTGCCAGCCGTTCAGGACAGGGGGCCTACACTGAAGCTTTCTTT.

The chain has TRBV29-1 and TRBJ2-7; a possible D gene is TRBD2 (6 bases). Germline CDR1 is SQVTM and CDR2 is ANQGSEA. Trimming took 7 bases from V and 5 from J, leaving 18 bases between them. The CDR3 has 13 amino acids. The CDR3 spells CSGLATEVDEQYF. The CDR3 bases are TGCAGCGGCCTAGCGACGGAGGTCGACGAGCAGTACTTC.

The rearrangement links TRBV19 to TRBJ1-5; 8 bases align to TRBD1. V was clipped by 3 bases and J by 6 bases; unmatched bases: 7. Germline values: CDR1 LNHDA, CDR2 SQIVND (reference sequence). The CDR3 has 15 amino acids. The CDR3: CASSIFAGGGQPQHF. The CDR3 nucleotides read TGTGCCAGTAGTATTTTTGCAGGGGGCGGTCAGCCCCAGCATTTT.

V usage is TRBV9 and J usage is TRBJ2-3, with D perhaps assigned TRBD1 or TRBD2 (6 bases each). Germline V gene data show CDR1 as SGDLS and CDR2 as YYNGEE. V was clipped by 0 bases and J by 10 bases, with 15 bases between them. The CDR3 covers 14 residues. The CDR3 coding sequence is TGTGCCAGCAGCGTAGAAGGGGGGACACTGGCGCAGTATTTT. It is translated as CASSVEGGTLAQYF.